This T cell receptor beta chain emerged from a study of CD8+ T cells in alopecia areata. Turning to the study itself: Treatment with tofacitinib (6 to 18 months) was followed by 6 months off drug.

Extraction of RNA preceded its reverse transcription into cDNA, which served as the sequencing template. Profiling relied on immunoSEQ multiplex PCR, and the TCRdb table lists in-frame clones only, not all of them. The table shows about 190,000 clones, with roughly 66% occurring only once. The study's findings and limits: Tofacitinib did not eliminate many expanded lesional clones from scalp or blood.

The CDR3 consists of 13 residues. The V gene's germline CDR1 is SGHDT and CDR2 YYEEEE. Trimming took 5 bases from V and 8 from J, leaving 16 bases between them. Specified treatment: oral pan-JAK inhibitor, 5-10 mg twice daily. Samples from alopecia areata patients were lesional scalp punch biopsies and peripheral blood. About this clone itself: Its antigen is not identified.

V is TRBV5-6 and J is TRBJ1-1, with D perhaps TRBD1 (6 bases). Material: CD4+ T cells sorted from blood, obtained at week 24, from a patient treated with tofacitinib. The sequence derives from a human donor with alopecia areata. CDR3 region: CASSRFAGTEAFF. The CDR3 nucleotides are TGTGCCAGCAGTCGGTTCGCCGGGACAGAAGCTTTCTTT.